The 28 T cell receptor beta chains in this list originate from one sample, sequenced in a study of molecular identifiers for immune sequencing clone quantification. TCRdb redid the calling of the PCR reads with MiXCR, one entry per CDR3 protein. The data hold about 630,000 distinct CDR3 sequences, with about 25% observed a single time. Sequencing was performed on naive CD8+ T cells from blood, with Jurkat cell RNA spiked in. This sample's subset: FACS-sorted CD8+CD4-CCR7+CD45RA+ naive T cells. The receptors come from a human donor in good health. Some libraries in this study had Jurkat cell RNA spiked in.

Written as DNA, the CDR3 is TGTGCCAGCAGTTTAGAGAAGGGGCAGGGCACCGGGGAGCTGTTTTTT. Encoded protein: CASSLEKGQGTGELFF. The chain is built from TRBV12-3 or TRBV12-4 and TRBJ2-2, with a tentative D call TRBD1 (5 bases). Trimming removed 1 base from V and 4 bases from J, with 13 bases in between. This CDR3 has 16 amino acids.

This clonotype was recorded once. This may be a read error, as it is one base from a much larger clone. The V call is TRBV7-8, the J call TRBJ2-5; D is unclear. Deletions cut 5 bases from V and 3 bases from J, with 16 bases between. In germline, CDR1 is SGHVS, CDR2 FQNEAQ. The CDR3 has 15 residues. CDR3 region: CASSLPLGLEETQYF. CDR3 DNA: TGTGCCAGCAGCCTCCCCCTGGGCCTCGAAGAGACCCAGTACTTC.

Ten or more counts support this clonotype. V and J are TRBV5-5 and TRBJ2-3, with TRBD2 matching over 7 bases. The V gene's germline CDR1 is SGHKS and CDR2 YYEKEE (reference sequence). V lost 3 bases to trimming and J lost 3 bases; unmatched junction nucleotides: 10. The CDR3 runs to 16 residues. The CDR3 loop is CASSSHLGRTTDTQYF. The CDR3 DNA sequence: TGTGCCAGCAGCTCCCACCTCGGGAGGACAACAGATACGCAGTATTTT.

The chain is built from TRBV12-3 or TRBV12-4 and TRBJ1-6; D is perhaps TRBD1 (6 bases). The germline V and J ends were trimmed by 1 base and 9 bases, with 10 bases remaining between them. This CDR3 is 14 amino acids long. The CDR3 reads CASSLEGVGSPLHF. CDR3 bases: TGTGCCAGCAGTTTAGAGGGGGTTGGTTCACCCCTCCACTTT.

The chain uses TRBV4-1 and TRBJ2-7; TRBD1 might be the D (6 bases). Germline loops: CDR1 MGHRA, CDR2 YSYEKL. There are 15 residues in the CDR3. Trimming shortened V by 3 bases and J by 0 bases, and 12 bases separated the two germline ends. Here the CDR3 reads CASSQVDRSSYEQYF. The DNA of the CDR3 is TGCGCCAGCAGCCAGGTCGACAGGTCCTCCTACGAGCAGTACTTC.

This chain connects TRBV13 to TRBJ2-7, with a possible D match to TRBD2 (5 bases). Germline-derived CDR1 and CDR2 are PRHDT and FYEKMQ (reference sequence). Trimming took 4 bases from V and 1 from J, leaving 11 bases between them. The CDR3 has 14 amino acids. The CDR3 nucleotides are TGTGCCAGCAGCTCGCGGGCGAGATCCTACGAGCAGTACTTC. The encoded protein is CASSSRARSYEQYF. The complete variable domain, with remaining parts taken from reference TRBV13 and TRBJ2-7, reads AAGVIQSPRHLIKEKRETATLKCYPIPRHDTVYWYQQGPGQDPQFLISFYEKMQSDKGSIPDRFSAQQFSDYHSELNMSSLELGDSALYFCASSSRARSYEQYFGPGTRLTVT.

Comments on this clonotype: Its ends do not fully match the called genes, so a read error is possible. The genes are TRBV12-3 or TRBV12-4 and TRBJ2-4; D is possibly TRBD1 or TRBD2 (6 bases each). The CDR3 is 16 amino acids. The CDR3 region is CASGLDGGRVKNIQYF. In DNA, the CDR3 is TGTGCCAGCGGTTTAGATGGGGGGCGAGTCAAAAACATTCAGTACTTC.

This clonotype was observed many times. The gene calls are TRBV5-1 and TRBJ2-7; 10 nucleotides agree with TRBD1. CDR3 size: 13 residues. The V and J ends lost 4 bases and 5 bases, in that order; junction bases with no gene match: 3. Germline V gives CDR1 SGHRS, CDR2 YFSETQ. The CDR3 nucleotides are TGCGCCAGCAGCACCGGACAGGGGGACGAGCAGTACTTC. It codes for CASSTGQGDEQYF. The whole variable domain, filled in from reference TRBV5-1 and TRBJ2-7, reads KAGVTQTPRYLIKTRGQQVTLSCSPISGHRSVSWYQQTPGQGLQFLFEYFSETQRNKGNFPGRFSGRQFSNSRSEMNVSTLELGDSALYLCASSTGQGDEQYFGPGTRLTVT.

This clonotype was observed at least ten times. In nucleotides, the CDR3 is TGTGCCAGCAGCACCACCGAGATAGCCAAAAACATTCAGTACTTC. It is translated as CASSTTEIAKNIQYF. The chain is built from TRBV6-5 and TRBJ2-4, with D unresolved. The CDR3 is made up of 15 amino acids. Germline V gene sequence: CDR1 MNHEY, CDR2 SVGAGI. V lost 6 bases and J lost 0, with 12 bases in between.

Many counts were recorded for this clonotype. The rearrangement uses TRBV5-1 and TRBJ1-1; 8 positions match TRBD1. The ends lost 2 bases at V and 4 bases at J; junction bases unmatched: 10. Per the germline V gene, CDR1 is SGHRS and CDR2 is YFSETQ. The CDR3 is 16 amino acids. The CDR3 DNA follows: TGCGCCAGCAGCTTTGACAGGGGTGATGGGAGCACTGAAGCTTTCTTT. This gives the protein CASSFDRGDGSTEAFF.

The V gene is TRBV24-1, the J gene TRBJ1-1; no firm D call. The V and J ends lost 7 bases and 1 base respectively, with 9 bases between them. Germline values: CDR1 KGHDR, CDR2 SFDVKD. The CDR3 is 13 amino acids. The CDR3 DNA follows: TGTGCCACCAGCCTGAAAGAGAACACTGAAGCTTTCTTT. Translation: CATSLKENTEAFF.

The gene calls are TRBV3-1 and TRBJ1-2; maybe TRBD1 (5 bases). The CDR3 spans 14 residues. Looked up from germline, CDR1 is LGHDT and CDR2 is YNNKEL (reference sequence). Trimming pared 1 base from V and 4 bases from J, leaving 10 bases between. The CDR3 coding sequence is TGTGCCAGCAGCCAAGTAGGGGCAATCTATGGCTACACCTTC. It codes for CASSQVGAIYGYTF.

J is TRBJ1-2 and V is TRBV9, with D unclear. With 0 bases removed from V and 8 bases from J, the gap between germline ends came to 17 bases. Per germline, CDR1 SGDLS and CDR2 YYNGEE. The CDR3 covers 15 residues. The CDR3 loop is CASSVATEPVWGYTF. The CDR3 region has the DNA TGTGCCAGCAGCGTAGCTACAGAGCCTGTCTGGGGCTACACCTTC.

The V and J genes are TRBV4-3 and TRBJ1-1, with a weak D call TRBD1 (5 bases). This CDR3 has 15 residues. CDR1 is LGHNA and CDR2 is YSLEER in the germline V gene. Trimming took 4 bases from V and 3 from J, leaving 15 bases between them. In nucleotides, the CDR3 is TGCGCCAGCAGCCCAGGGTGGGGTAGGCACACTGAAGCTTTCTTT. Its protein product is CASSPGWGRHTEAFF.

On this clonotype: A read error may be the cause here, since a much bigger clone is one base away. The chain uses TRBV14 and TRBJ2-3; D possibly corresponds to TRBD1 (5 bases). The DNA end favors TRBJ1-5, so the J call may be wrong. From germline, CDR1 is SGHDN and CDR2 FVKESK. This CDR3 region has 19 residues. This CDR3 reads CASRPSGTSGGPSTDTQHF. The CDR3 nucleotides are TGTGCCAGCAGGCCTTCCGGGACTAGCGGGGGACCAAGCACAGATACGCAGCATTTT.

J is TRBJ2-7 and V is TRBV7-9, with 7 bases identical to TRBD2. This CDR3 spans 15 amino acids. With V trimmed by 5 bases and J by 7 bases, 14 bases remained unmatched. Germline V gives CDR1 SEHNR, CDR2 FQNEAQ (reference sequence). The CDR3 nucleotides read TGTGCCAGCAGCGGCACCGGGACTAACCCTTGGGAGCAGTACTTC. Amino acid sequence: CASSGTGTNPWEQYF.

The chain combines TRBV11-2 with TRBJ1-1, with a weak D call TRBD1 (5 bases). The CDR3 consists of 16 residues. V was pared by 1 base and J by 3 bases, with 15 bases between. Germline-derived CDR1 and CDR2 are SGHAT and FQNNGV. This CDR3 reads CASSLGGGGVHTEAFF. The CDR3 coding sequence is TGTGCCAGCAGCTTAGGAGGTGGGGGGGTCCACACTGAAGCTTTCTTT.

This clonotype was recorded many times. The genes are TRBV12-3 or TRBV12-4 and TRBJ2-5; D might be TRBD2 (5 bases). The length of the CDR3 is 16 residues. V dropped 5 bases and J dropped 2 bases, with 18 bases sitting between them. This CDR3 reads CASSTTGGRYQETQYF. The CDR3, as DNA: TGTGCCAGCAGTACCACCGGAGGACGCTATCAAGAGACCCAGTACTTC.

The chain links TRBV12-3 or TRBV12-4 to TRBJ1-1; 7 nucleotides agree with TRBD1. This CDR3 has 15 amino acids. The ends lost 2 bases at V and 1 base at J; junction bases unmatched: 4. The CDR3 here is CASSLINRGNTEAFF. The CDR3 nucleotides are TGTGCCAGCAGTTTAATAAACAGGGGGAACACTGAAGCTTTCTTT.

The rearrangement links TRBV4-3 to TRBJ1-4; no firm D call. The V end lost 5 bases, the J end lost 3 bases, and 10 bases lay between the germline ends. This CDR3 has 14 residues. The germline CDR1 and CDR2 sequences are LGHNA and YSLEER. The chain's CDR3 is CASSATAANEKLFF. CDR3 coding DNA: TGCGCCAGCAGCGCAACAGCAGCTAATGAAAAACTGTTTTTT.

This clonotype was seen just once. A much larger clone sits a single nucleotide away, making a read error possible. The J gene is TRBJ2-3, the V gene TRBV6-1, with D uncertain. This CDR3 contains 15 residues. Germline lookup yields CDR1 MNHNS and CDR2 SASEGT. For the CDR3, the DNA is TGTGCCGGCAGCCCGGTTTCAGCAAACACAGATACGCAGTATTTT. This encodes CAGSPVSANTDTQYF.

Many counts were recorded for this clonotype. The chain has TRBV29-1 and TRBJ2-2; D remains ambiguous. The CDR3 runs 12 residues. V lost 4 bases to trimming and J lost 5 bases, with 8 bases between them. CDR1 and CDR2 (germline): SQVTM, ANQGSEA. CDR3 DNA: TGCAGCGTTGTTAGTCAAACCGGGGAGCTGTTTTTT. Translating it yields CSVVSQTGELFF.

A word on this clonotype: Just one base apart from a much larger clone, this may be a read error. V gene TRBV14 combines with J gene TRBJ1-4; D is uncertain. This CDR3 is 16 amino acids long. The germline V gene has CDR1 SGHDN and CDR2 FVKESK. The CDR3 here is CASSQGIRVTNEKLIF. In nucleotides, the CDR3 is TGTGCCAGCAGCCAAGGGATAAGGGTGACGAATGAAAAACTGATTTTT.

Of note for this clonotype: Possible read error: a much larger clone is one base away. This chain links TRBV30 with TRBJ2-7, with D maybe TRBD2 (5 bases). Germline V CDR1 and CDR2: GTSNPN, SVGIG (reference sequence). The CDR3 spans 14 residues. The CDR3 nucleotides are TGTGACTGGAGTGTCGGGGTTCCCACCTACGAGCAGTACTTC. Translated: CDWSVGVPTYEQYF. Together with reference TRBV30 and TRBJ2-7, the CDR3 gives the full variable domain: SQTIHQWPATLVQPVGSPLSLECTVEGTSNPNLYWYRQAAGRGLQLLFYSVGIGQISSEVPQNLSASRPQDRQFILSSKKLLLSDSGFYLCDWSVGVPTYEQYFGPGTRLTVT.

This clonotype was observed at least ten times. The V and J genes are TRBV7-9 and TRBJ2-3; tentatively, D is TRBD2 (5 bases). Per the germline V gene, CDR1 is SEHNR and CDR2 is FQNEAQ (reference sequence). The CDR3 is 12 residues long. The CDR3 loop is CASSGVVDTQYF. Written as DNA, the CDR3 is TGTGCAAGCTCCGGGGTGGTGGATACGCAGTATTTT.

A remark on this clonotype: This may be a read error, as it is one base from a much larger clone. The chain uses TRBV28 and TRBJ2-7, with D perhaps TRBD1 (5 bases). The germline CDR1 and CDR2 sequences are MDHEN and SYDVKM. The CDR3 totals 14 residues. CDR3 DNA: TGTGCCAGCAGTTTTGGTTCCGGTTTCGCAGGGCAGTCCTTC. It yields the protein CASSFGSGFAGQSF.

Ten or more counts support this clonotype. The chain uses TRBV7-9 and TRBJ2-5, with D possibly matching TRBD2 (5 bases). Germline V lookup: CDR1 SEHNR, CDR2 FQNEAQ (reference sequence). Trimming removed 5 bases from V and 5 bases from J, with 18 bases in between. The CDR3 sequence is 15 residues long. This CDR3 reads CASSPPPRALETQYF. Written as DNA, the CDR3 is TGTGCCAGCAGCCCCCCCCCGAGGGCGTTGGAGACCCAGTACTTC.

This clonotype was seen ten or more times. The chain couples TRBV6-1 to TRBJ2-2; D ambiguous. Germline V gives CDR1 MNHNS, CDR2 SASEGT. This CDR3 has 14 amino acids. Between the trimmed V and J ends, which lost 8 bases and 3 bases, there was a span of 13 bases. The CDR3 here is CASGNRADTGELFF. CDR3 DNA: TGTGCCAGCGGTAACAGAGCCGACACCGGGGAGCTGTTTTTT.